This TCR beta chain was identified during a study of blood T cell repertoires in COVID-19 (dated by TCRdb to the early 2020s). In terms of the full investigation: Samples covering the acute and convalescent phases of COVID-19 were provided by collaborators in the United States, Italy and Spain. The material from the prospective study consisted of cDNA or gDNA derived from T cells, B-cell-depleted T cells, or PBMCs. Subjects who had been exposed to COVID-19, were actively infected with it, or had recovered from it provided the deeply sampled blood TCRbeta repertoires that made up the dataset. The repertoires were made available in a free public database intended to serve as a resource for research on the immune response to SARS-CoV-2. Samples came from the ongoing ImmuneRACE study (first 160 participants) plus 1,254 subjects from 6 global collaborators. The sample metadata nearly always contained a de-identified subject ID, COVID-19 status, age in years and sex. HLA class I and class II types, where available, came from metadata supplied by the sample provider rather than from assay-based typing.

TCRbeta CDR3 regions were amplified from genomic DNA by means of the immunoSEQ Assay, a bias-controlled multiplex PCR. The original methods were these. Nucleated cell counts per sample were estimated from amplification of reference gene primers within the assay. To quantify the absolute abundance of each unique TCRbeta CDR3 rearrangement, sequence reads were collapsed and filtered. For each sample, productive Simpson clonality was calculated as the square root of Simpson's diversity index over productive rearrangements. Not all clones reach the TCRdb copy of this immuneACCESS table, which keeps in-frame sequences only. Checked studies attribute under half of the gap to unresolved V genes and leave the rest unexplained. The V and J calls and clone size were taken over from that table, and D and trimming were inferred from the DNA. The sample includes about 370,000 clones, with 80% to 90% observed a single time. The biggest ten clones account for around 3% of the sample.

One collaborating source in Seattle enrolled patients during active infection and followed them longitudinally through the course of disease. Collaborating institutions collected whole blood in K2EDTA tubes following their own protocols. For TCRbeta analysis, collaborators shipped samples as frozen whole blood, isolated PBMCs, or DNA extracted from either of those sample types. In regard to this clone: The antigen this receptor binds is unknown. Per-base quality was not reported, and no clone a single base away is much larger than it.

The paper's findings and limits, for the study overall: The amount of clinical and demographic metadata varied by source and participant and was provided uncurated.

V ends up 8 bases short and J 3 bases short, with an unmatched junction base count of 5. From a lookup of the germline V gene, CDR1 and CDR2 are SGHDT and YYEEEE. From its cysteine to its phenylalanine, the CDR3 spans 12 amino acids. The retained sequence is limited to the CDR3, 36 bases, with the frame set at the first base. This receptor was identified in a woman aged 25-40 years with COVID-19, enrolled during active disease. Sequenced material: peripheral blood. This chain is built from TRBV5-6 and TRBJ2-7, with 7 central nucleotides matching TRBD1. For the CDR3, the sequence is CASVRQGYEQYF. The nucleotides read TGTGCCAGTGTCAGACAGGGCTACGAGCAGTACTTC.